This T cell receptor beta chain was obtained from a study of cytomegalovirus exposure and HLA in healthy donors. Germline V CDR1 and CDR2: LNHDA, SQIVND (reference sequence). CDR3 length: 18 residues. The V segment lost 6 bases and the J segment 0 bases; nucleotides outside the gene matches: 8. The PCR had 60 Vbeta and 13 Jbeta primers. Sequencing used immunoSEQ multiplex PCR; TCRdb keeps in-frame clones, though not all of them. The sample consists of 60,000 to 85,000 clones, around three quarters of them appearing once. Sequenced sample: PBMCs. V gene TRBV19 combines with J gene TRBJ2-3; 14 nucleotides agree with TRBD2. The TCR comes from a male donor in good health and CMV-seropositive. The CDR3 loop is CASSKPGLAGASTDTQYF. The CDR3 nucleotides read TGTGCCAGTAGCAAACCGGGACTAGCGGGAGCAAGCACAGATACGCAGTATTTT.